This record concerns one T cell receptor beta chain sequence. This clonotype turned up a few times. It lacks a known antigen. No much larger clone exists at a distance of one base, and base qualities are not known. The data are from a study of T cell repertoires in cytomegalovirus infection (dated by TCRdb to between 2018 and 2021). Regarding the study in general: Recently identified HLA-C-restricted CMV epitopes, whose presentation resists viral immunomodulation, were targeted by peptide stimulations together with well-studied HLA-B-restricted epitopes. The HLA type of each donor mattered for the analysis, because public TCR beta signatures pointed to carriage of CMV infection along with the matching HLA type. Overall results and qualifications from the work: In the ex vivo response, HLA-C-restricted CMV-specific TCR beta clonotypes were dominant, and in two of eight donors the single most frequent clonotype came from this HLA-C-restricted group. In both this cohort and an independent roughly 350-donor cohort, the cumulative frequency of public TCR beta family members distinguished carriers of CMV infection plus the relevant HLA type.

The CDR3 goes from the cysteine to the phenylalanine over 17 residues. The DNA shown is the 51-base CDR3, in frame from base 1. CDR1 is given as KGHDR and CDR2 as SFDVKD, both from the germline V gene. At the junction V is shortened by 0 bases and J by 2 bases; bases outside the gene matches: 5. Data came from an Illumina HiSeq 1500. TCRdb reanalyzed the raw reads on its own, using fastp at Q25 for trimming and MiXCR for clone calling, and kept in-frame beta chains. Each record represents a unique CDR3 protein, reported with the most common genes and DNA among its rows. For this sample the table gives around 100,000 distinct CDR3 sequences, of which around 30% were detected only once. The top ten clonotypes cover more than 35% of the sample. The treatment or condition tag for this specimen amounts to: in vitro stimulation with specific CMV peptide epitopes to enrich CMV-specific T cells.

This material consisted of CD8+ T cells from cultured PBMCs, taken from culture after CMV antigen stimulation. The chain couples TRBV24-1 to TRBJ2-2; 7 bases in between match TRBD1. The TCR was taken from a human donor in good health (CMV status not recorded). Some clones in this sample may be carry-over from other donors' samples. The CDR3 sequence is CATSDLHRQGNTGELFF. The DNA is TGTGCCACCAGTGATTTGCACCGACAGGGAAACACCGGGGAGCTGTTTTTT.